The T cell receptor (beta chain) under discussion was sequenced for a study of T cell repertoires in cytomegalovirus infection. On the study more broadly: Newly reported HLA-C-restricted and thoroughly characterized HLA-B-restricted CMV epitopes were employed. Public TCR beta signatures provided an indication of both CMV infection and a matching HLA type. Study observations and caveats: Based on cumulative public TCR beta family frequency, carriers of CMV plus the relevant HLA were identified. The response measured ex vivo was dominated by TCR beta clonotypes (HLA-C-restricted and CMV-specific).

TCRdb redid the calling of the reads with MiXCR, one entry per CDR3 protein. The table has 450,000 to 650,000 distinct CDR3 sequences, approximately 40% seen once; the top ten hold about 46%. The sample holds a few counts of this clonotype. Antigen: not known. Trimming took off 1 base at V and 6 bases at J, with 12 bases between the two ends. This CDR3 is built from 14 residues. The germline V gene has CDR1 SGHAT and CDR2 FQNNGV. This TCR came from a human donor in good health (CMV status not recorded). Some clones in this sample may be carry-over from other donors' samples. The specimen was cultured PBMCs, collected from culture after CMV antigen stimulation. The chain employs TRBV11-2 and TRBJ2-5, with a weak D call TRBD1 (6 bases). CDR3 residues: CASSLVGALKTQYF. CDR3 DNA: TGTGCCAGCAGCTTAGTGGGGGCGCTGAAGACCCAGTACTTC. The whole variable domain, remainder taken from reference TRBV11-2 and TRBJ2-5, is EAGVAQSPRYKIIEKRQSVAFWCNPISGHATLYWYQQILGQGPKLLIQFQNNGVVDDSQLPKDRFSAERLKGVDSTLKIQPAKLEDSAVYLCASSLVGALKTQYFGPGTRLLVL.